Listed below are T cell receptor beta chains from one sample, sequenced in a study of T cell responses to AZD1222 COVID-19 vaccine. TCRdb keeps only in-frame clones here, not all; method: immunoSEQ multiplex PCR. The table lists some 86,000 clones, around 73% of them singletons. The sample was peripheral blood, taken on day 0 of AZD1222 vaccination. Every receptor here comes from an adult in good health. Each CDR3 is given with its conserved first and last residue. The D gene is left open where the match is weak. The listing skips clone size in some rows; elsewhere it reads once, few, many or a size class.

cdr3_nt: TGTGCCAGCAGTGAAGAGGGGAACAGACTGAACACTGAAGCTTTCTTT
cdr3_aa: CASSEEGNRLNTEAFF
clone_size: NA
d_call: NA
j_call: TRBJ1-1
v_call: TRBV6-1

cdr3_nt: TGTGCCAGCAGTCCGGGCCTTAACTATGGCTACACCTTC
cdr3_aa: CASSPGLNYGYTF
clone_size: NA
d_call: NA
j_call: TRBJ1-2
v_call: TRBV6-5

cdr3_nt: TGCAGCGTTTCGGGACAGGGGGCGTCGGACACCGGGGAGCTGTTTTTT
cdr3_aa: CSVSGQGASDTGELFF
clone_size: NA
d_call: TRBD1
j_call: TRBJ2-2
v_call: TRBV29-1

cdr3_nt: TGTGCCAGCAGCTTAGTGGGACATCACTACACCTTC
cdr3_aa: CASSLVGHHYTF
clone_size: NA
d_call: NA
j_call: TRBJ1-2
v_call: TRBV7-8

cdr3_nt: TGTGCCAGCAGTGTACCGGGACTAGCAGAAGAGACCCAGTACTTC
cdr3_aa: CASSVPGLAEETQYF
clone_size: once
d_call: TRBD2
j_call: TRBJ2-5
v_call: TRBV28

cdr3_nt: TGTGCCTGGATGCGGGGGGAGGACTACAATGAGCAGTTCTTC
cdr3_aa: CAWMRGEDYNEQFF
clone_size: NA
d_call: TRBD2
j_call: TRBJ2-1
v_call: TRBV30

cdr3_nt: TGTGCCAGCAGACAGGACAGGGGATGGAACACTGAAGCTTTCTTT
cdr3_aa: CASRQDRGWNTEAFF
clone_size: NA
d_call: TRBD1
j_call: TRBJ1-1
v_call: TRBV2

cdr3_nt: TGTGCTAGTGGTTTGGAATCCGGGACACAAGCTTTCTTT
cdr3_aa: CASGLESGTQAFF
clone_size: once
d_call: NA
j_call: TRBJ1-1
v_call: TRBV12-5

cdr3_nt: TGTGCCAGCAGTTATATAGAGGGAGGGCCGACGGATGAGCAGTTCTTC
cdr3_aa: CASSYIEGGPTDEQFF
clone_size: NA
d_call: TRBD2
j_call: TRBJ2-1
v_call: TRBV6-9

cdr3_nt: TGTGCCAGCAGCGCCCAGGAGGGGAGAGAGACCCAGTACTTC
cdr3_aa: CASSAQEGRETQYF
clone_size: once
d_call: NA
j_call: TRBJ2-5
v_call: TRBV9

cdr3_nt: TGTGCCAGCAGCCGCCGGACAGGGACCCATGAGCAGTTCTTC
cdr3_aa: CASSRRTGTHEQFF
clone_size: NA
d_call: TRBD1
j_call: TRBJ2-1
v_call: TRBV7-6

cdr3_nt: TGCGCCAGCAGCCAAGGTACAGACTACACCGGGGAGCTGTTTTTT
cdr3_aa: CASSQGTDYTGELFF
clone_size: NA
d_call: NA
j_call: TRBJ2-2
v_call: TRBV4-1

cdr3_nt: TGTGCCAGCAGCCAAGTGCAGAGGACAGGGATCGGGGCCAACGTCCTGACTTTC
cdr3_aa: CASSQVQRTGIGANVLTF
clone_size: NA
d_call: TRBD1
j_call: TRBJ2-6
v_call: TRBV4-2

cdr3_nt: TGTGCCAGCGAGGAGACAGGGGGAACCCAAGAGACCCAGTACTTC
cdr3_aa: CASEETGGTQETQYF
clone_size: NA
d_call: TRBD1
j_call: TRBJ2-5
v_call: TRBV6-5

cdr3_nt: TGTGCCAGCAGCTTAGGGGGGTTGGGGACTAATGAAAAACTGTTTTTT
cdr3_aa: CASSLGGLGTNEKLFF
clone_size: NA
d_call: NA
j_call: TRBJ1-4
v_call: TRBV7-2

cdr3_nt: TGTGCCAGCAGCCGCACGGAGCCCTACGAGCAGTACTTC
cdr3_aa: CASSRTEPYEQYF
clone_size: NA
d_call: NA
j_call: TRBJ2-7
v_call: TRBV7-9

cdr3_nt: TGTGCCAGTAGCGGACAGCCCAAAACCGGGGAGCTGTTTTTT
cdr3_aa: CASSGQPKTGELFF
clone_size: NA
d_call: NA
j_call: TRBJ2-2
v_call: TRBV19

cdr3_nt: TGTGCCAGCAGTGAAGCGCTCAGGGAGACCCAGTACTTC
cdr3_aa: CASSEALRETQYF
clone_size: NA
d_call: NA
j_call: TRBJ2-5
v_call: TRBV6-1

cdr3_nt: TGTGCCAGCAGCTGGACTAGCGGATACAATGAGCAGTTCTTC
cdr3_aa: CASSWTSGYNEQFF
clone_size: NA
d_call: TRBD2
j_call: TRBJ2-1
v_call: TRBV11-2

cdr3_nt: TGCGCCAGCAGCCAGGGACTAGCGGGAACCGGGGAGCTGTTTTTT
cdr3_aa: CASSQGLAGTGELFF
clone_size: once
d_call: TRBD2
j_call: TRBJ2-2
v_call: TRBV5-1

cdr3_nt: TGCGCCAGCAGCTCCGTAACTATCACCGGGGAGCTGTTTTTT
cdr3_aa: CASSSVTITGELFF
clone_size: NA
d_call: NA
j_call: TRBJ2-2
v_call: TRBV5-1

cdr3_nt: TGCGCCAGTGGGGAGGTAGGGGCAGATACGCAGTATTTT
cdr3_aa: CASGEVGADTQYF
clone_size: NA
d_call: NA
j_call: TRBJ2-3
v_call: TRBV5-1

cdr3_nt: TGTGCCAGCACTACCGGGACAGGACTTGAAAAACTGTTTTTT
cdr3_aa: CASTTGTGLEKLFF
clone_size: NA
d_call: TRBD1
j_call: TRBJ1-4
v_call: TRBV2

cdr3_nt: TGTGCCAGTAGCCAATTGGGGCAGAGACAAGGCTACACCTTC
cdr3_aa: CASSQLGQRQGYTF
clone_size: NA
d_call: NA
j_call: TRBJ1-2
v_call: TRBV19

cdr3_nt: TGTGCCAGCAGCCTATTTTTAGCGGGAGTGGGCGAGCAGTACTTC
cdr3_aa: CASSLFLAGVGEQYF
clone_size: NA
d_call: TRBD2
j_call: TRBJ2-7
v_call: TRBV14

cdr3_nt: TGTGCCAGCTCACCAAGGGAGGTGGTGGACAGGGAAACTGGGGAGCAGTACTTC
cdr3_aa: CASSPREVVDRETGEQYF
clone_size: once
d_call: TRBD1
j_call: TRBJ2-7
v_call: TRBV18

cdr3_nt: TGTGCCAGCAGCCAAGACAGGTCGTGGACTGAAGCTTTCTTT
cdr3_aa: CASSQDRSWTEAFF
clone_size: NA
d_call: NA
j_call: TRBJ1-1
v_call: TRBV3-1/TRBV3-2

cdr3_nt: TGTGCCAGCAGCTCACAGGGTGGGTACACTGAAGCTTTCTTT
cdr3_aa: CASSSQGGYTEAFF
clone_size: NA
d_call: NA
j_call: TRBJ1-1
v_call: TRBV7-9

cdr3_nt: TGTGCCAGCAGCCCCCAGCGGGAGGCACTGGATGAGCAGTTCTTC
cdr3_aa: CASSPQREALDEQFF
clone_size: NA
d_call: TRBD2
j_call: TRBJ2-1
v_call: TRBV7-2

cdr3_nt: TGTGCCAGCAGCGTTAGCGGGGCTGAGCAGTTCTTC
cdr3_aa: CASSVSGAEQFF
clone_size: NA
d_call: TRBD2
j_call: TRBJ2-1
v_call: TRBV9

cdr3_nt: TGTGCCAGCAGTTTATTGGGAATAGGGGGCTCTGGGGCCAACGTCCTGACTTTC
cdr3_aa: CASSLLGIGGSGANVLTF
clone_size: NA
d_call: NA
j_call: TRBJ2-6
v_call: TRBV27

cdr3_nt: TGCGCCAGCAGCTTACTAGCTAGCACCGGGGAGCTGTTTTTT
cdr3_aa: CASSLLASTGELFF
clone_size: few
d_call: NA
j_call: TRBJ2-2
v_call: TRBV5-1